This T cell receptor (beta chain) originates from a study of CD8 T cells in ankylosing spondylitis. In regard to this clonotype: As yet, its antigen is unknown.

For TCR beta, libraries came from quantitative 5'-RACE with molecular barcodes. One entry per CDR3 protein, called by TCRdb with MiXCR from the 5' RACE reads. The table shows roughly 470,000 distinct CDR3 sequences, with 20% to 30% occurring only once. Study findings and constraints: Ankylosing spondylitis blood seemed to carry a telltale TCR beta motif made of fewer than ten highly homologous variants. CD8+ disease-linked clones were present at relatively low frequencies in blood.

The CDR3 is 16 amino acids. The ends lost 3 bases at V and 0 bases at J; junction bases unmatched: 5. CDR1 and CDR2 (germline): SGDLS, YYNGEE. The rearrangement links TRBV9 to TRBJ2-3; TRBD1 matches at 9 bases. The TCR sequence derives from a male donor with ankylosing spondylitis. Source material: blood, either unsorted or a sorted T cell fraction (not recorded which). CDR3 protein: CASSAGQGTSTDTQYF. CDR3 bases: TGTGCCAGCAGCGCCGGACAGGGGACTAGCACAGATACGCAGTATTTT.